This T cell receptor (beta chain) is drawn from a study of OX40 agonist ivuxolimab in advanced cancers. Background for the entire study: Ivuxolimab was a fully human IgG2 agonistic monoclonal antibody targeting the costimulatory receptor OX40 (CD134). The purpose of peripheral TCRbeta sequencing was to test whether ivuxolimab changed TCR sequence diversity and led to clonal T-cell expansion. Intravenous ivuxolimab was administered to patients every 2 weeks at six dose levels: 0.01, 0.1, 0.3, 1.5, 3 and 10 mg/kg. Patients were allowed to have had prior anti-PD-1, anti-PD-L1 or anti-CTLA-4 therapy, and approximately 40% of the dose-escalation patients had been treated with checkpoint inhibitors. In the dose-escalation cohort, roughly 82% of patients were male, and the mean age was roughly 60 years with a range of roughly 20 to 79. The paper describes the monotherapy dose-escalation part (N of about 47 patients) of the phase I trial of ivuxolimab. Of the 50 to 55 patients in dose escalation, about 20 had hepatocellular carcinoma, some 15 had melanoma, 9 had renal cell carcinoma and 9 had head and neck cancer. Partial responses occurred in three dose-escalation patients, of whom one had hepatocellular carcinoma and two had cutaneous melanoma.

The trial excluded patients who had a history of autoimmune disease or who were on systemic immunosuppression. Peripheral blood for TCR sequencing was collected from all dose cohorts at baseline, on cycle 4 day 1, and on cycle 7 day 1. Samples came from an open-label, multicenter, first-in-human phase I dose-escalation trial of ivuxolimab. Adults with locally advanced or metastatic head and neck squamous cell, hepatocellular, melanoma or renal cell carcinoma were enrolled in the trial. Before TCR sequencing, CD4+ T cells and CD8+ T cells from peripheral blood were sorted into separate populations. On the study overall, not on this receptor specifically: On average, CD8+ T cells showed more expanded clones than CD4+ T cells after ivuxolimab. Which antigens the clonally expanded peripheral T cells were specific for was not determined. Low levels of normalized T-cell clonal expansion were also seen in some patients who did not respond. Clonal expansion of both CD4+ and CD8+ blood T cells was observed from baseline to week 6 at doses 0.1 to 3.0 mg/kg. In the 0.1-3.0 mg/kg groups, partial responders were among the patients with the lowest normalized peripheral clonal expansion, particularly in CD8+ T cells.

For sequencing of the TCRbeta CDR3 region, genomic DNA was extracted from the sorted cells. The immunoSEQ Assay was used for sequencing of TCRbeta CDR3 regions. TCRdb mirrors the immuneACCESS table, restricted to in-frame sequences. Some clones are absent from its copies; in checked studies, under half trace to an unresolved V gene, and the reason for the others is unknown. The sample table holds about 19,000 clones, of which under 85% were seen once. The top ten clonotypes cover 53% of the sample. The germline V gene (reference sequence) supplies CDR1 LNHDA and CDR2 SQIVND. Trimming removed 7 bases from V and 2 bases from J, leaving 15 bases between the germline ends. Including the terminal cysteine and phenylalanine, the CDR3 comprises 15 residues. The read is trimmed to its CDR3 DNA, 45 bases read in frame from base 1. Remarks on this clone: The antigen this receptor binds is unknown. Base qualities are not recorded, but no much larger clone differs from it by a single base.

Sequences were derived from CD4+ or CD8+ T cells sorted from blood, sampled in a trial of the OX40 agonist ivuxolimab. This receptor was identified in an adult with an advanced solid tumor such as melanoma, head and neck, liver or kidney cancer. This receptor chain uses TRBV19 and TRBJ1-5; the best D guess is TRBD1, with 5 bases matching. The CDR3 protein is CASTRGGVGNQPQHF. Here is the DNA: TGTGCCAGTACCCGGGGGGGGGTTGGCAATCAGCCCCAGCATTTT.